Listed below are T cell receptor beta chains from one sample, sequenced in a study of blood T cell repertoires in COVID-19. Generated by immunoSEQ multiplex PCR, the TCRdb table keeps only in-frame clones and is missing some. Of about 210,000 clones listed, 70% to 90% are singletons. What was sequenced was peripheral blood. All receptors derive from a woman in her fifties or sixties with active or convalescent COVID-19. CDR3s include the opening cysteine and the closing phenylalanine or tryptophan. The order of the fields is J gene, V gene, CDR3 protein.

j_gene: TRBJ1-1
v_gene: TRBV6-5
CDR3aa: CASTYRGRTEAFF

j_gene: TRBJ2-1
v_gene: TRBV7-9
CDR3aa: CASSLGGGRSYNEQFF

j_gene: TRBJ1-5
v_gene: TRBV6-5
CDR3aa: CASKWRQGNQPQHF

j_gene: TRBJ1-5
v_gene: TRBV28
CDR3aa: CASSLRKTVQPQHF

j_gene: TRBJ2-2
v_gene: TRBV24-1
CDR3aa: CATSVTGAGVTGELFF

j_gene: TRBJ1-6
v_gene: TRBV2
CDR3aa: CASNRQENSPLHF

j_gene: TRBJ1-4
v_gene: TRBV2
CDR3aa: CASRRGREGSNEKLFF

j_gene: TRBJ1-5
v_gene: TRBV19
CDR3aa: CASRGLNSNQPQHF

j_gene: TRBJ2-7
v_gene: TRBV6-5
CDR3aa: CASSLTTEYEQYF

j_gene: TRBJ1-1
v_gene: TRBV12-3/TRBV12-4
CDR3aa: CASSPPGGPEAFF

j_gene: TRBJ1-4
v_gene: TRBV3-1/TRBV3-2
CDR3aa: CASSQSGTVNEKLFF

j_gene: TRBJ1-5
v_gene: TRBV5-6
CDR3aa: CASSPDRGLGQPQHF

j_gene: TRBJ2-5
v_gene: TRBV7-9
CDR3aa: CASSPRETQYF

j_gene: TRBJ1-5
v_gene: TRBV28
CDR3aa: CASIGQGGQPQHF

j_gene: TRBJ2-2
v_gene: TRBV10-1
CDR3aa: CASSISENTGELFF

j_gene: TRBJ2-1
v_gene: TRBV19
CDR3aa: CASSIRGTGAIGSYNEQFF

j_gene: TRBJ1-4
v_gene: TRBV5-1
CDR3aa: CASRQRDSHNEKLFF

j_gene: TRBJ1-1
v_gene: TRBV5-1
CDR3aa: CASSLQDMNTEAFF